This is a list of T cell receptor beta chains from one sample in a study of siplizumab effects on memory and regulatory T cells. Assay: immunoSEQ multiplex PCR; the TCRdb copy retains only in-frame clones and omits some. The table records about 82,000 clones, approximately 90% of them present only once. The sequenced material came from Tregs sorted from blood. All receptors come from a human donor in good health. CDR3s include the opening cysteine and the closing phenylalanine or tryptophan. D genes are given only for firm matches. A clone size is listed for some rows: how often the clone was seen (once, few, many), or a class if it is expanded.

CASSTPDTGELFF,TGTGCCAGCAGCACCCCAGATACCGGGGAGCTGTTTTTT,13,TRBJ2-2,TRBV11-3,few,.
CASSPGRGPGDEQFF,TGTGCCAGCAGCCCAGGGCGGGGGCCGGGCGATGAGCAGTTCTTC,15,TRBJ2-1,TRBV5-4,.,.
CASSRANTGELFF,TGTGCCAGCAGCAGGGCGAACACCGGGGAGCTGTTTTTT,13,TRBJ2-2,TRBV2,.,.
CASSSDRAGLMNTEAFF,TGTGCCAGCAGCTCAGACAGGGCGGGTTTGATGAACACTGAAGCTTTCTTT,17,TRBJ1-1,TRBV13,.,TRBD1
CASSRDFYGYTF,TGCGCCAGCTCCAGGGACTTCTATGGCTACACCTTC,12,TRBJ1-2,TRBV5-1,.,.
CASSPRTLAGGRTDTQYF,TGTGCCAGCAGCCCCCGAACATTAGCGGGGGGCCGCACAGATACGCAGTATTTT,18,TRBJ2-3,TRBV14,once,TRBD2
CASSPGRGGSTDTQYF,TGTGCCAGCAGCCCCGGGAGGGGGGGGAGCACAGATACGCAGTATTTT,16,TRBJ2-3,TRBV11-3,.,TRBD2
CASSFQLNWGTGELFF,TGTGCCAGCAGCTTTCAATTAAACTGGGGGACCGGGGAGCTGTTTTTT,16,TRBJ2-2,TRBV11-2,.,.
CASSSPRGNEQFF,TGTGCCAGCAGTTCCCCAAGGGGGAATGAGCAGTTCTTC,13,TRBJ2-1,TRBV6-6,.,.
CASNGEYNEQFF,TGTGCCAGTAATGGAGAATACAATGAGCAGTTCTTC,12,TRBJ2-1,TRBV19,.,.
CASGPGTGQYNEQFF,TGTGCCAGTGGCCCAGGGACAGGGCAATACAATGAGCAGTTCTTC,15,TRBJ2-1,TRBV19,.,TRBD1
CASSSPPGLAGISTDTQYF,TGTGCCAGCAGCTCCCCGCCGGGACTAGCGGGGATTAGCACAGATACGCAGTATTTT,19,TRBJ2-3,TRBV7-9,.,TRBD2
CASSSSGTVAGYTF,TGTGCCAGCAGCTCAAGCGGGACAGTGGCTGGCTACACCTTC,14,TRBJ1-2,TRBV7-2,.,TRBD1
CASSFNAAMNTEAFF,TGTGCCAGCAGCTTTAACGCAGCCATGAACACTGAAGCTTTCTTT,15,TRBJ1-1,TRBV7-2,medium-sized,.
CASSLSERWFF,TGTGCCAGCAGCCTTAGCGAGCGGTGGTTCTTC,11,TRBJ2-1,TRBV7-9,once,.
CASSRQGLAKNIQYF,TGTGCCAGCAGCCGACAGGGGCTAGCCAAAAACATTCAGTACTTC,15,TRBJ2-4,TRBV11-3,.,TRBD1
CASSSRAPGETQYF,TGTGCCAGCAGTAGCCGGGCCCCTGGAGAGACCCAGTACTTC,14,TRBJ2-5,TRBV2,.,.
CASSSGQNTDTQYF,TGCGCCAGCAGCTCTGGACAGAACACAGATACGCAGTATTTT,14,TRBJ2-3,TRBV5-1,.,.
CASSFLGGYTF,TGTGCCAGCAGCTTTTTGGGTGGCTACACCTTC,11,TRBJ1-2,TRBV5-4,.,.
CASSFYRDGTEAFF,TGTGCCAGCAGTTTCTACAGGGACGGGACTGAAGCTTTCTTT,14,TRBJ1-1,TRBV27,.,.
CASSLRGGGTDTQYF,TGTGCCAGCAGCTTAAGGGGGGGCGGCACAGATACGCAGTATTTT,15,TRBJ2-3,TRBV7-3,once,.
CSVERQQETQYF,TGCAGCGTTGAACGGCAGCAAGAGACCCAGTACTTC,12,TRBJ2-5,TRBV29-1,.,.
CASSPGPSSGNTIYF,TGCGCCAGCAGCCCGGGACCCTCCTCTGGAAACACCATATATTTT,15,TRBJ1-3,TRBV4-1,.,.
CASRPPGRNTEAFF,TGTGCCAGTAGACCTCCTGGGAGGAACACTGAAGCTTTCTTT,14,TRBJ1-1,TRBV19,.,.
CASSTGQGRTEAFF,TGTGCCAGCAGCACGGGACAGGGGAGGACTGAAGCTTTCTTT,14,TRBJ1-1,TRBV6-5,.,TRBD1
CASSLGLYGYTF,TGTGCCAGCAGCTTAGGCTTGTATGGCTACACCTTC,12,TRBJ1-2,TRBV7-2,.,.